This is a list of T cell receptor beta chains from one sample in a study of blood T cell repertoires in COVID-19. Repertoires were generated with immunoSEQ multiplex PCR, while TCRdb's copy carries only in-frame clones and drops some. The sample shows almost 400,000 clones, about 89% of them seen only once. The sample was peripheral blood. The receptors were gathered from a woman in her sixties with COVID-19, enrolled during active disease. Both conserved end residues are part of each CDR3. Fields, in order: clone size, V gene, CDR3 length, D gene, J gene, CDR3 protein, CDR3 DNA. A D gene is named only where the DNA matches it firmly. The size entry is marked missing in some rows and otherwise reads once, few, many or a size class.

clone size: NA; V gene: TRBV11-2; CDR3 length: 15; D gene: NA; J gene: TRBJ1-5; CDR3 protein: CASSLDGEGNQPQHF; CDR3 DNA: TGTGCCAGCAGCTTAGATGGGGAGGGCAATCAGCCCCAGCATTTT
clone size: NA; V gene: TRBV5-6; CDR3 length: 16; D gene: NA; J gene: TRBJ2-7; CDR3 protein: CASSLDGRGRTGEQYF; CDR3 DNA: TGTGCCAGCAGCTTGGATGGCAGGGGAAGAACTGGCGAGCAGTACTTC
clone size: NA; V gene: TRBV9; CDR3 length: 14; D gene: TRBD1; J gene: TRBJ2-1; CDR3 protein: CASSPWGQGNEQFF; CDR3 DNA: TGTGCCAGCAGCCCTTGGGGACAGGGTAATGAGCAGTTCTTC
clone size: NA; V gene: TRBV6-4; CDR3 length: 16; D gene: NA; J gene: TRBJ2-1; CDR3 protein: CASSDSHSAGLHEQFF; CDR3 DNA: TGTGCCAGCAGTGACTCTCACTCCGCAGGGTTGCATGAGCAGTTCTTC
clone size: NA; V gene: TRBV7-9; CDR3 length: 16; D gene: TRBD1; J gene: TRBJ1-5; CDR3 protein: CASSLVGQGSNQPQHF; CDR3 DNA: TGTGCCAGCAGCTTAGTGGGACAGGGAAGCAATCAGCCCCAGCATTTT
clone size: NA; V gene: TRBV19; CDR3 length: 12; D gene: NA; J gene: TRBJ1-2; CDR3 protein: CASSIADYGYTF; CDR3 DNA: TGTGCCAGTAGTATAGCTGACTATGGCTACACCTTC
clone size: NA; V gene: TRBV18; CDR3 length: 16; D gene: TRBD2; J gene: TRBJ2-1; CDR3 protein: CASSPQGGGAINEQFF; CDR3 DNA: TGTGCCAGCTCACCACAGGGCGGGGGGGCTATCAATGAGCAGTTCTTC
clone size: once; V gene: TRBV2; CDR3 length: 18; D gene: TRBD1; J gene: TRBJ1-4; CDR3 protein: CASSEGGTGSSTNEKLFF; CDR3 DNA: TGTGCCAGCAGTGAGGGAGGGACAGGATCCTCAACTAATGAAAAACTGTTTTTT
clone size: NA; V gene: TRBV6-5; CDR3 length: 15; D gene: TRBD1; J gene: TRBJ1-2; CDR3 protein: CASSYAGQGTYGYTF; CDR3 DNA: TGTGCCAGCAGTTACGCGGGACAGGGGACCTATGGCTACACCTTC
clone size: NA; V gene: TRBV7-8; CDR3 length: 16; D gene: NA; J gene: TRBJ1-3; CDR3 protein: CASSLGGLFSGNTIYF; CDR3 DNA: TGTGCCAGCAGCCTGGGGGGACTGTTCTCTGGAAACACCATATATTTT
clone size: NA; V gene: TRBV15; CDR3 length: 13; D gene: TRBD1; J gene: TRBJ2-5; CDR3 protein: CATNRGYQETQYF; CDR3 DNA: TGTGCCACCAACAGGGGCTACCAAGAGACCCAGTACTTC
clone size: NA; V gene: TRBV7-9; CDR3 length: 17; D gene: TRBD2; J gene: TRBJ2-3; CDR3 protein: CASTFFPTSGSTDTQYF; CDR3 DNA: TGTGCCAGCACCTTTTTCCCGACTAGCGGAAGCACAGATACGCAGTATTTT
clone size: few; V gene: TRBV7-3; CDR3 length: 15; D gene: NA; J gene: TRBJ1-6; CDR3 protein: CASSLYRDYNSPLHF; CDR3 DNA: TGTGCCAGCAGCTTATACAGGGACTATAATTCACCCCTCCACTTT
clone size: NA; V gene: TRBV3-1/TRBV3-2; CDR3 length: 12; D gene: NA; J gene: TRBJ1-1; CDR3 protein: CASSHLNTEAFF; CDR3 DNA: TGTGCCAGCAGTCACCTAAACACTGAAGCTTTCTTT
clone size: NA; V gene: TRBV5-1; CDR3 length: 16; D gene: NA; J gene: TRBJ2-3; CDR3 protein: CASSPFGQRDTDTQYF; CDR3 DNA: TGCGCCAGCAGCCCCTTTGGGCAGAGAGACACAGATACGCAGTATTTT
clone size: NA; V gene: TRBV12-5; CDR3 length: 16; D gene: TRBD2; J gene: TRBJ2-5; CDR3 protein: CASGLLKLAGEETQYF; CDR3 DNA: TGTGCTAGTGGTCTCCTCAAATTAGCGGGGGAAGAGACCCAGTACTTC
clone size: many; V gene: TRBV7-3; CDR3 length: 16; D gene: NA; J gene: TRBJ2-7; CDR3 protein: CASSLGFGTKPYEQYF; CDR3 DNA: TGTGCCAGCAGCTTAGGTTTCGGGACAAAACCATACGAGCAGTACTTC
clone size: NA; V gene: TRBV4-1; CDR3 length: 14; D gene: NA; J gene: TRBJ2-5; CDR3 protein: CASSQDTSIETQYF; CDR3 DNA: TGCGCCAGCAGCCAGGATACTAGTATCGAGACCCAGTACTTC
clone size: NA; V gene: TRBV19; CDR3 length: 15; D gene: NA; J gene: TRBJ1-1; CDR3 protein: CASSIDSRQVSEAFF; CDR3 DNA: TGTGCCAGTAGTATAGATTCCAGACAGGTTTCTGAAGCTTTCTTT
clone size: NA; V gene: TRBV2; CDR3 length: 16; D gene: NA; J gene: TRBJ2-5; CDR3 protein: CASSSPRGAGPETQYF; CDR3 DNA: TGTGCCAGCAGTAGCCCACGTGGGGCAGGGCCAGAGACCCAGTACTTC
clone size: NA; V gene: TRBV11-2; CDR3 length: 16; D gene: NA; J gene: TRBJ1-3; CDR3 protein: CASSLEARGSGNTIYF; CDR3 DNA: TGTGCCAGCAGCTTAGAGGCGCGGGGCTCTGGAAACACCATATATTTT
clone size: NA; V gene: TRBV28; CDR3 length: 14; D gene: NA; J gene: TRBJ1-5; CDR3 protein: CASSRDWSNQPQHF; CDR3 DNA: TGTGCCAGCAGCCGGGACTGGAGCAATCAGCCCCAGCATTTT
clone size: NA; V gene: TRBV7-2; CDR3 length: 16; D gene: TRBD2; J gene: TRBJ2-1; CDR3 protein: CASSPRRTSGGNEQFF; CDR3 DNA: TGTGCCAGCAGCCCCCGCCGGACTAGCGGGGGAAATGAGCAGTTCTTC
clone size: NA; V gene: TRBV10-3; CDR3 length: 15; D gene: NA; J gene: TRBJ2-7; CDR3 protein: CAISDGAGSSYEQYF; CDR3 DNA: TGTGCCATCAGTGACGGTGCGGGGTCTTCCTACGAGCAGTACTTC
clone size: NA; V gene: TRBV11-2; CDR3 length: 14; D gene: TRBD1; J gene: TRBJ2-5; CDR3 protein: CASSPNDRGETQYF; CDR3 DNA: TGTGCCAGCAGCCCTAACGACAGGGGGGAGACCCAGTACTTC
clone size: NA; V gene: TRBV13; CDR3 length: 15; D gene: NA; J gene: TRBJ1-1; CDR3 protein: CASTRNRVMNTEAFF; CDR3 DNA: TGTGCCAGCACCAGAAACAGGGTTATGAACACTGAAGCTTTCTTT
clone size: few; V gene: TRBV4-1; CDR3 length: 16; D gene: NA; J gene: TRBJ2-5; CDR3 protein: CASSQLRGGAQETQYF; CDR3 DNA: TGCGCCAGCAGCCAACTTCGCGGCGGGGCCCAAGAGACCCAGTACTTC
clone size: NA; V gene: TRBV7-2; CDR3 length: 15; D gene: NA; J gene: TRBJ2-3; CDR3 protein: CASRYAGASTDTQYF; CDR3 DNA: TGTGCCAGCAGGTACGCGGGGGCCAGCACAGATACGCAGTATTTT
clone size: NA; V gene: TRBV6-2/TRBV6-3; CDR3 length: 14; D gene: NA; J gene: TRBJ2-7; CDR3 protein: CASSYPGGRYEQYF; CDR3 DNA: TGTGCCAGCAGTTACCCCGGGGGGCGCTACGAGCAGTACTTC
clone size: NA; V gene: TRBV18; CDR3 length: 17; D gene: TRBD1; J gene: TRBJ2-5; CDR3 protein: CASSPRRRDRVVETQYF; CDR3 DNA: TGTGCCAGCTCACCTCGTAGGCGGGACAGGGTAGTGGAGACCCAGTACTTC
clone size: once; V gene: TRBV5-1; CDR3 length: 15; D gene: NA; J gene: TRBJ1-4; CDR3 protein: CASSRQTGLDEKLFF; CDR3 DNA: TGCGCCAGCAGCCGTCAGACAGGCTTAGATGAAAAACTGTTTTTT
clone size: NA; V gene: TRBV7-9; CDR3 length: 12; D gene: NA; J gene: TRBJ1-2; CDR3 protein: CASSFGGSGYTF; CDR3 DNA: TGTGCCAGCAGCTTTGGAGGTAGTGGCTACACCTTC
clone size: once; V gene: TRBV4-1; CDR3 length: 14; D gene: NA; J gene: TRBJ1-3; CDR3 protein: CASSHPGSGNTIYF; CDR3 DNA: TGCGCCAGCAGCCATCCGGGCTCTGGAAACACCATATATTTT
clone size: NA; V gene: TRBV9; CDR3 length: 13; D gene: TRBD1; J gene: TRBJ1-3; CDR3 protein: CASSVDRGNTIYF; CDR3 DNA: TGTGCCAGCAGCGTAGACAGGGGTAACACCATATATTTT
clone size: NA; V gene: TRBV20-1; CDR3 length: 14; D gene: TRBD1; J gene: TRBJ1-2; CDR3 protein: CSASPQTGNYGYTF; CDR3 DNA: TGCAGTGCTAGTCCCCAGACAGGGAACTATGGCTACACCTTC
clone size: NA; V gene: TRBV19; CDR3 length: 14; D gene: NA; J gene: TRBJ1-2; CDR3 protein: CASSEGPGKSGYTF; CDR3 DNA: TGTGCCAGTAGTGAGGGTCCAGGAAAAAGTGGCTACACCTTC
clone size: NA; V gene: TRBV9; CDR3 length: 17; D gene: TRBD1; J gene: TRBJ2-6; CDR3 protein: CASSPTGGPSGANVLTF; CDR3 DNA: TGTGCCAGCAGCCCAACAGGGGGTCCCTCTGGGGCCAACGTCCTGACTTTC
clone size: NA; V gene: TRBV6-5; CDR3 length: 14; D gene: NA; J gene: TRBJ1-2; CDR3 protein: CASSYSWQGYGYTF; CDR3 DNA: TGTGCCAGCAGTTACTCGTGGCAGGGTTATGGCTACACCTTC
clone size: NA; V gene: TRBV24-1; CDR3 length: 16; D gene: TRBD1; J gene: TRBJ1-2; CDR3 protein: CATSDPGTDKNYGYTF; CDR3 DNA: TGTGCCACCAGTGACCCCGGGACAGACAAAAACTATGGCTACACCTTC
clone size: NA; V gene: TRBV10-1; CDR3 length: 16; D gene: TRBD1; J gene: TRBJ1-2; CDR3 protein: CASSEEWDRGLYGYTF; CDR3 DNA: TGCGCCAGCAGTGAAGAGTGGGACAGGGGCCTCTATGGCTACACCTTC
clone size: many; V gene: TRBV30; CDR3 length: 13; D gene: NA; J gene: TRBJ1-1; CDR3 protein: CAWSDSGDTEAFF; CDR3 DNA: TGTGCCTGGTCGGATTCGGGGGACACTGAAGCTTTCTTT
clone size: NA; V gene: TRBV4-2; CDR3 length: 13; D gene: TRBD1; J gene: TRBJ1-1; CDR3 protein: CASSQTGGSEAFF; CDR3 DNA: TGTGCCAGCAGCCAAACAGGGGGCTCTGAAGCTTTCTTT
clone size: NA; V gene: TRBV20-1; CDR3 length: 10; D gene: NA; J gene: TRBJ1-4; CDR3 protein: CSAAGEKLFF; CDR3 DNA: TGCAGTGCGGCGGGAGAAAAACTGTTTTTT
clone size: NA; V gene: TRBV6-5; CDR3 length: 13; D gene: NA; J gene: TRBJ1-1; CDR3 protein: CASTFQGGTEAFF; CDR3 DNA: TGTGCCAGTACATTCCAGGGAGGCACTGAAGCTTTCTTT
clone size: few; V gene: TRBV18; CDR3 length: 13; D gene: TRBD1; J gene: TRBJ1-2; CDR3 protein: CASSPTGDYGYTF; CDR3 DNA: TGTGCCAGCTCACCCACAGGGGACTATGGCTACACCTTC
clone size: NA; V gene: TRBV5-1; CDR3 length: 16; D gene: NA; J gene: TRBJ1-6; CDR3 protein: CASSLNRPSYNSPLHF; CDR3 DNA: TGCGCCAGCAGCTTAAACAGGCCCTCCTATAATTCACCCCTCCACTTT
clone size: NA; V gene: TRBV6-5; CDR3 length: 14; D gene: NA; J gene: TRBJ2-2; CDR3 protein: CASQLGLNTGELFF; CDR3 DNA: TGTGCCAGCCAATTAGGACTCAACACCGGGGAGCTGTTTTTT
clone size: NA; V gene: TRBV7-3; CDR3 length: 15; D gene: NA; J gene: TRBJ2-5; CDR3 protein: CASSLLTGEQETQYF; CDR3 DNA: TGTGCCAGCAGCCTCCTGACGGGGGAACAAGAGACCCAGTACTTC
clone size: NA; V gene: TRBV7-2; CDR3 length: 14; D gene: NA; J gene: TRBJ2-5; CDR3 protein: CASSPTSKQETQYF; CDR3 DNA: TGTGCCAGCAGCCCCACTAGTAAGCAGGAGACCCAGTACTTC
clone size: NA; V gene: TRBV28; CDR3 length: 14; D gene: NA; J gene: TRBJ2-7; CDR3 protein: CASSLLTSSYEQYF; CDR3 DNA: TGTGCCAGCAGTTTATTGACATCCTCGTACGAGCAGTACTTC